This T cell receptor (beta chain) was sequenced in a study of shared clonotypes between healthy human individuals. Overall study results and limits: Naive CD4 clonotype sharing across several donors was about 5%.

TCRdb's copy holds only in-frame clones and misses some; the assay was immunoSEQ multiplex PCR. Among around 1,100,000 clones, approximately 80% were seen once, and the ten largest hold 0.85% to 1%. Germline trimming cut 4 bases from V and 2 bases from J; bases unmatched to any gene: 10. CDR3 size: 16 residues. CD4+ cells yielded CD45RA+ naive and CD45RA-negative memory subsets. To note about this clone: Antigen specificity is unknown.

Material for sequencing was memory CD4+ T cells from PBMCs. Documented subset: CD45RA-negative fraction. This sequence originates from a man younger than 30 in good health. Some clones in this sample may be carry-over from other donors' samples. The chain uses TRBV5-3 and TRBJ1-2; 8 bases match TRBD1. TRBV5-3 qualifies as an ORF whose function is uncertain. The CDR3 loop is CARSAPTDRENYGYTF. The CDR3 nucleotides read TGTGCCAGAAGCGCACCCACGGACAGGGAAAACTATGGCTACACCTTC.